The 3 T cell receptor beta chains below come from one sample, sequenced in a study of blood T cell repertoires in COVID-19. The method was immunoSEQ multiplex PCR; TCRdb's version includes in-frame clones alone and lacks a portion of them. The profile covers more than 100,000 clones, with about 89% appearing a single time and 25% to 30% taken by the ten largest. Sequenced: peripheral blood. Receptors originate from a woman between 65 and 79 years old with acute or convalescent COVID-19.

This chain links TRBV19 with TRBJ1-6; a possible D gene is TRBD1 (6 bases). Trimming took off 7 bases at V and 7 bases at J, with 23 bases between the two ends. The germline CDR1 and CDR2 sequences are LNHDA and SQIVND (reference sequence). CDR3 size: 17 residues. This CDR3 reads CASKPFVLQGDNSPLHF. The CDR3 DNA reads TGTGCCAGTAAACCCTTCGTATTACAGGGAGACAATTCACCCCTCCACTTT.

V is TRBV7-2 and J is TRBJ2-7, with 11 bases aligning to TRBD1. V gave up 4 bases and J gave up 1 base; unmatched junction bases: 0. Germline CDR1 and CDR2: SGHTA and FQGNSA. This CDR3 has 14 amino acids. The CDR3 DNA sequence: TGTGCCAGCAGCTGGGACAGGGGGTCCTACGAGCAGTACTTC. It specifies CASSWDRGSYEQYF. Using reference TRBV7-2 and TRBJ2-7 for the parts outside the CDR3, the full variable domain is GAGVSQSPSNKVTEKGKDVELRCDPISGHTALYWYRQSLGQGLEFLIYFQGNSAPDKSGLPSDRFSAERTGGSVSTLTIQRTQQEDSAVYLCASSWDRGSYEQYFGPGTRLTVT.

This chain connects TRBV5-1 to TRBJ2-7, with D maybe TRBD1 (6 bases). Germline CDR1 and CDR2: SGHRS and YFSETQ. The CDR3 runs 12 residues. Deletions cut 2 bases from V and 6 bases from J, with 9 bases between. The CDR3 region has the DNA TGCGCCAGCAGCTTTGAGGGGGTCGAGCAGTACTTC. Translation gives CASSFEGVEQYF.